This T cell receptor (beta chain) was documented in a study of T cells in Graves' hyperthyroidism and ophthalmopathy. General study points: The blood repertoire included most of the expanded thyroid clonotypes above 0.001.

This clonotype has a count of ten or more. Its target is not known. CDR1 SNHLY and CDR2 FYNNEI come from the germline V gene. CDR3 length equals 13 residues. The V gene lost 4 bases and the J gene lost 1 base, with 7 bases spanning the gap. It was considered stable Graves' hyperthyroidism when ophthalmopathy did not progress within 18 months. Together with thyroid ultrasound, orbital computed tomography, serum thyroxine and TRAb, clinical symptoms were used for diagnoses. Amplification yielded TCR beta CDR3 regions, with RNA transcripts as the source. The TCR CDR3 was amplified in a first-round RT-PCR using the HTBI primer set. A single record per CDR3 protein comes from TCRdb applying MiXCR to the multiplex PCR reads. The repertoire includes approximately 640,000 distinct CDR3 sequences, roughly 16% of them detected once, and over 3.5% sits in the top ten.

Sequencing was carried out using blood. This TCR derives from a woman aged 25 to 39 with Graves' hyperthyroidism. This sequence joins TRBV2 and TRBJ1-1; no reliable D call. CDR3 DNA: TGTGCCAGCAGTGTCTGGCAGAACACTGAAGCTTTCTTT. Translating it yields CASSVWQNTEAFF.